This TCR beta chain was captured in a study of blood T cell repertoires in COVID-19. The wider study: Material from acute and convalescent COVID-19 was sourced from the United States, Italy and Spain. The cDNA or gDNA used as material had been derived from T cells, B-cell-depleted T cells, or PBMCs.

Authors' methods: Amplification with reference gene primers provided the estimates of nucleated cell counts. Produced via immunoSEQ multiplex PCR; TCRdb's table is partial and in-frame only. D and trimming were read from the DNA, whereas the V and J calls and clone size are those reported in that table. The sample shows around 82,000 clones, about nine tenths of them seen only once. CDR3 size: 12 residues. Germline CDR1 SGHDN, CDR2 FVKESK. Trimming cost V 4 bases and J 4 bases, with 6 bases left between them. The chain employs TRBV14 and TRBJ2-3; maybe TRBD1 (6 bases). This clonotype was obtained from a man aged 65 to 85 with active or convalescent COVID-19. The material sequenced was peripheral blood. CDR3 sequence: CASSPGADTQYF. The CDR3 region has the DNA TGTGCCAGCAGCCCAGGGGCAGATACGCAGTATTTT.